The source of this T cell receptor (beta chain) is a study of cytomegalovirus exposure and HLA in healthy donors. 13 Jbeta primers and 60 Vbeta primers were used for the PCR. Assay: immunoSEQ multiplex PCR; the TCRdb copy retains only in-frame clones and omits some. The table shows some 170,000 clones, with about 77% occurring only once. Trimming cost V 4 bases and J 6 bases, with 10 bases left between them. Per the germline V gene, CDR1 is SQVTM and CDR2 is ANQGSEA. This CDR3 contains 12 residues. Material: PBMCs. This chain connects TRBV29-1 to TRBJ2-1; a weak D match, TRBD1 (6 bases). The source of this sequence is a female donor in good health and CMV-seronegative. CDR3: CSVAQGPNEQFF. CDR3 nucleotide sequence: TGCAGCGTTGCTCAGGGGCCCAATGAGCAGTTCTTC.